These 12 T cell receptor beta chains share one sample of origin, sequenced in a study of blood T cells in healthy people across ages. It was with a sample-barcoded 5' primer and a J-beta primer mix that a second PCR of about 6 to 12 cycles was run. TCRdb itself ran the 5' RACE reads through MiXCR, one entry per CDR3 protein. This sample has about 730,000 distinct CDR3 sequences; around 46% occur once, and the top ten carry around 20%. Sample: blood. The receptor source for this set is a woman in her fifties or sixties in good health.

This clonotype was picked up a small number of times. The V gene is TRBV3-1, the J gene TRBJ2-5, with TRBD1 matching over 8 bases. The CDR3 has 14 residues. Per germline, CDR1 LGHDT and CDR2 YNNKEL (reference sequence). V lost 3 bases and J lost 5; bases outside the gene matches: 5. The CDR3 loop is CASSHAGGGETQYF. The CDR3 DNA reads as TGTGCCAGCAGCCATGCAGGGGGCGGTGAGACCCAGTACTTC.

The rearrangement uses TRBV21-1 and TRBJ2-3; the D call of TRBD2 is as the table states it, not checked on the DNA. TRBV21-1 is recorded as a pseudogene. The CDR3 has 16 residues. CDR3: CAGIESGRYNTDTQYF. CDR3 coding DNA: TGTGCCGGCATCGAAAGCGGGAGGTATAACACAGATACGCAGTATTTT.

The chain carries TRBV20-1 and TRBJ2-7; tentatively, D is TRBD1 or TRBD2 (6 bases each). This CDR3 spans 14 amino acids. Between the trimmed V and J ends, which lost 3 bases and 6 bases, there was a span of 18 bases. Germline V gives CDR1 DFQATT, CDR2 SNEGSKA (reference sequence). The CDR3 sequence is CSAREGGYTVEQYF. In DNA, the CDR3 is TGCAGTGCTAGGGAAGGGGGGTACACAGTCGAGCAGTACTTC.

This clonotype appeared a few times. This chain joins TRBV27 and TRBJ2-7, with 8 bases identical to TRBD1. Germline V gives CDR1 MNHEY, CDR2 SMNVEV (reference sequence). This CDR3 region has 14 residues. Losses at the gene ends were 6 bases for V and 9 bases for J; bases not matched to a gene: 13. CDR3 region: CASSSSTTGGTQYF. The CDR3 DNA reads TGTGCCAGCAGCTCCAGTACCACAGGGGGTACGCAGTACTTC.

The J gene is TRBJ2-3, the V gene TRBV25-1; D might be TRBD1 or TRBD2, each matching 5 bases. This CDR3 contains 13 residues. The ends were cut back, 5 bases at V and 2 bases at J, with 8 bases in the middle. Germline CDR1 MGHDK, CDR2 SYGVNS. The CDR3 DNA sequence: TGTGCCAGCAGTTGGGGGAACACAGATACGCAGTATTTT. Translated, it gives CASSWGNTDTQYF.

This clonotype has a handful of counts. DNA for the CDR3: TGCAGTGCTTGTAGCGGGGGTACAGATACGCAGTATTTT. This gives the protein CSACSGGTDTQYF. The rearrangement links TRBV20-1 to TRBJ2-3; 9 nucleotides line up with TRBD2. With V trimmed by 5 bases and J by 3 bases, 3 bases remained unmatched. Looked up from germline, CDR1 is DFQATT and CDR2 is SNEGSKA (reference sequence). CDR3 length: 13 amino acids.

As regards this clonotype: Germline is not matched at one junction end, which may reflect a read error. V usage is TRBV7-2 and J usage is TRBJ2-3; D not certain. CDR1 is SGHTA, CDR2 FQGNSA, per germline. The CDR3 spans 14 residues. In DNA form, the CDR3 reads TGTGCCAGCAACTTAAAGCCGGGCCCAGATACGCAGTATTTT. Its protein product is CASNLKPGPDTQYF.

CDR3 region: CSARQTGAYEQYF. The CDR3 region has the DNA TGCAGTGCCCGCCAAACGGGAGCCTACGAGCAGTACTTC. The chain recombines TRBV20-1 with TRBJ2-5, with D perhaps TRBD2 (6 bases). The J call could be wrong; TRBJ2-7 is a better fit for the DNA end. This CDR3 has 13 residues. Per the germline V gene, CDR1 is DFQATT and CDR2 is SNEGSKA (reference sequence).

This chain links TRBV9 with TRBJ2-7; 11 nucleotides agree with TRBD2. The junction had 14 bases not matched to a gene; V was cut back by 7 bases and J by 5 bases. The CDR3 has 16 amino acids. Germline V gene sequence: CDR1 SGDLS, CDR2 YYNGEE. CDR3 sequence reads: CASGATGTSGTHEQYF. CDR3 coding DNA: TGTGCCAGCGGCGCGACAGGGACTAGCGGTACCCACGAGCAGTACTTC.

This clonotype is a singleton in its sample. This may be a read error: a much more frequent sequence differs by one nucleotide. CDR3 amino acids: CASSQGGTRDQPQHF. The CDR3 DNA sequence: TGTGCCAGCAGCCAAGGAGGTACCAGGGACCAGCCCCAGCATTTT. The V gene is TRBV3-1, the J gene TRBJ1-5, with a weak D call TRBD1 (5 bases). CDR1 LGHDT and CDR2 YNNKEL come from the germline V gene (reference sequence). Between the trimmed V and J ends, which lost 1 base and 7 bases, there was a span of 14 bases. The length of the CDR3 is 15 residues.

Regarding this clonotype: The junction does not match germline at one end; this may be a read error. The CDR3 region is CASSQGYQGTQYF. In DNA form, the CDR3 reads TGTGCCAGCAGCCAAGGATACCAAGGGACCCAGTACTTC. This chain uses TRBV3-1 with TRBJ2-5, with D unclear. There are 13 residues in the CDR3. CDR1 and CDR2 from the germline V gene are LGHDT and YNNKEL (reference sequence).

J is TRBJ1-2 and V is TRBV7-2; no definite D call. V shed 0 bases and J shed 8 bases, with 10 bases lying between them. Germline values: CDR1 SGHTA, CDR2 FQGNSA. The CDR3 has 13 residues. The CDR3 sequence is CASSLALGSGYTF. The CDR3 coding sequence is TGTGCCAGCAGCTTAGCGTTGGGGAGCGGCTACACCTTC.